This TCR beta chain originates from a study of regulatory T cells in long-lasting Graves disease. Notes on the study in general: Among samples with persistent disease, TRBV28, TRBJ1-2 and TRBJ2-5 were favored.

Time point reported: newly diagnosed GD, antithyroid drugs for less than 3 months. Making the TCR library involved RNA that had been extracted from PBMCs. The collection involved drawing nine milliliters of peripheral blood into EDTA tubes. For TCR beta, libraries came from iRepertoire HTBI primers and Arm-PCR of CDR3 regions. TCRdb reprocessed the multiplex PCR reads with MiXCR, giving one entry per CDR3 protein. The sample carries over 350,000 distinct CDR3 sequences, about 14% recorded once. V was pared by 5 bases and J by 3 bases, with 11 bases between. The length of the CDR3 is 13 residues. At least ten counts were recorded for this clonotype. No antigen is known for it. Another study also made use of these data, one on T cells in Graves' hyperthyroidism and ophthalmopathy. According to that study: HTBI primers were employed in a first-round RT-PCR of the TCR CDR3. Ophthalmopathy, which appeared later, was predicted by the model a median around 6 months before onset.

The TCR originated in a woman in her fifties or sixties with Graves disease. The material was peripheral blood mononuclear cells (PBMCs), obtained at new diagnosis, from a patient treated with antithyroid drugs. The chain uses TRBV12-3 or TRBV12-4 and TRBJ2-7; unclear D gene. The CDR3 sequence is CASSPNRNYEQYF. DNA for the CDR3: TGTGCCAGCAGTCCCAATAGGAACTACGAGCAGTACTTC.